The entry below describes one T cell receptor (beta chain). Its antigen is currently unknown. The data were taken from a study of cytomegalovirus exposure and HLA in healthy donors. The length of the CDR3 is 19 residues. The germline V gene has CDR1 LGHNA and CDR2 YSLEER. Losses at the gene ends were 4 bases for V and 2 bases for J; bases not matched to a gene: 19. 13 Jbeta primers and 60 Vbeta primers were used for the PCR. Method: immunoSEQ multiplex PCR; TCRdb's copy keeps in-frame clones and lacks some. The sample yields under 200,000 clones, 82% seen once. The study's findings and limits: Based on reports, TCR beta sequences accurately predicted HLA-A and HLA-B alleles for most subjects. The study flagged fewer than 200 TCR beta chains as cytomegalovirus-associated.

The specimen was PBMCs. The TCR comes from a man aged 50-60 years in good health and CMV-seropositive. This chain links TRBV4-3 with TRBJ2-5; 7 bases fit TRBD1. CDR3 sequence: CASSPGQASSTLGQETQYF. CDR3 in DNA: TGCGCCAGCAGCCCCGGACAGGCCTCTTCGACGCTAGGGCAAGAGACCCAGTACTTC.